This T cell receptor (beta chain) appears in the sequencing data of a study of T cell responses to AZD1222 COVID-19 vaccine. Looking at the study overall: The study pooled second doses at about 4 or about 12 weeks. Whole-study findings and limits: Only a handful of AZD1222 recipients, six or seven in all, had baseline seropositivity. CD4 TCRs linked to vaccination spanned spike, dominating at 160-218 and 743-854.

The repertoire was sequenced with immunoSEQ multiplex PCR; TCRdb's copy has only in-frame clones and lacks some. The sample records around 130,000 clones, more than 85% being singletons. In regard to this clone: Its antigen is unidentified.

The germline V gene has CDR1 MNHEY and CDR2 SMNVEV (reference sequence). The CDR3 is 14 residues long. V shed 5 bases and J shed 1 base, with 11 bases lying between them. The sample consisted of peripheral blood, taken on day 0 of AZD1222 vaccination. The source of this sequence is an adult in good health. This rearrangement joins TRBV27 to TRBJ1-1, with a possible D match to TRBD1 (5 bases). CDR3 DNA: TGTGCCAGCAGTCCTCAAACAGGGAACACTGAAGCTTTCTTT. It specifies CASSPQTGNTEAFF.